These 18 T cell receptor beta chains were all obtained from the same sample, sequenced in a study of T-cell reconstitution after alpha-beta-depleted transplantation in children. The authors prepared the TCRbeta library with unique molecular identifiers. Via MiXCR, TCRdb re-called the PCR reads, giving one row per CDR3 protein. The sample yields 75,000 to 90,000 distinct CDR3 sequences, over 12% seen once. The sequencing here drew on PBMCs, mostly from graft donor cells, taken 180 days after TCRalphabeta/CD19-depleted stem cell transplant. The receptor set was obtained from a male patient aged 2-9 years who had a stem cell transplant for acute lymphoblastic leukemia, so the T cells may come from the graft donor.

V gene TRBV28 combines with J gene TRBJ2-1, with 14 bases identical to TRBD2. The CDR3 sequence is 17 residues long. V was clipped by 0 bases and J by 4 bases; unmatched bases: 2. Germline CDR1 and CDR2: MDHEN and SYDVKM. The CDR3 DNA reads as TGTGCCAGCAGTTTATGGACTAGCGGGGGGGCTTACAATGAGCAGTTCTTC. This sequence encodes CASSLWTSGGAYNEQFF.

This clonotype was seen a handful of times. This chain joins TRBV18 and TRBJ2-1; TRBD1 is a possible D gene (7 bases). Between the trimmed V and J ends, which lost 6 bases and 2 bases, there was a span of 14 bases. This CDR3 contains 15 residues. Germline-derived CDR1 and CDR2 are KGHSH and LQKENI. The CDR3 bases are TGTGCCAGCTCCTCGGGGGACAGTGCCTACAATGAGCAGTTCTTC. Protein sequence: CASSSGDSAYNEQFF.

As DNA, the CDR3 is TGTGCCATCATGGGGGTTGATACGCAGTATTTT. This translates into CAIMGVDTQYF. The chain is built from TRBV10-3 and TRBJ2-3, with D perhaps being TRBD1 or TRBD2 (5 bases each). The CDR3 is made up of 11 amino acids. V was shortened by 7 bases and J by 6 bases, with 8 bases between the two germline ends. Per germline, CDR1 ENHRY and CDR2 SYGVKD.

This clonotype was detected a few times. This chain uses TRBV18 with TRBJ1-1, with a possible D match to TRBD1 (5 bases). The V end was cut by 1 base, the J end by 0 bases, with 12 bases between. In germline, CDR1 is KGHSH, CDR2 LQKENI. This CDR3 region has 16 residues. The CDR3 DNA is TGTGCCAGCTCACCACGTCGGCAGGGCGTGAACACTGAAGCTTTCTTT. Protein product: CASSPRRQGVNTEAFF.

V and J are TRBV20-1 and TRBJ2-1; tentative D call: TRBD2 (6 bases). Germline V lookup: CDR1 DFQATT, CDR2 SNEGSKA (reference sequence). Between the trimmed V and J ends, which lost 6 bases and 0 bases, there was a span of 18 bases. This CDR3 region has 16 residues. The CDR3 sequence is CSAGGYRADSYNEQFF. The CDR3 nucleotides read TGCAGTGCGGGGGGTTATAGAGCAGACTCCTACAATGAGCAGTTCTTC.

The chain uses TRBV6-2 or TRBV6-3 and TRBJ2-1; D might be TRBD2 (6 bases). Germline CDR1 reads MNHEY; CDR2 reads SVGEGT. The CDR3 is made up of 17 amino acids. Trimming cost V 5 bases and J 0 bases, with 17 bases left between them. CDR3 residues: CASSPGVAVVSYNEQFF. The CDR3 DNA sequence: TGTGCCAGCAGTCCCGGGGTAGCGGTCGTCTCCTACAATGAGCAGTTCTTC.

This clonotype appeared a few times. The V call is TRBV20-1, the J call TRBJ1-2; no reliable D call. Germline assignment: CDR1 DFQATT and CDR2 SNEGSKA (reference sequence). Trimming left V 1 base short and J 4 bases short, with 10 bases between. The CDR3 covers 13 residues. The CDR3 bases are TGCAGTGCTAGAGGGTGGAGTAGCTATGGCTACACCTTC. Protein sequence: CSARGWSSYGYTF.

This clonotype was counted only a few times. The genes are TRBV30 and TRBJ2-3; the D is unclear. This CDR3 region has 13 residues. V lost 0 bases, J lost 2 bases, and 6 bases lay in between. CDR1 GTSNPN and CDR2 SVGIG come from the germline V gene (reference sequence). CDR3 DNA: TGTGCCTGGAGTGTAAGGGACACAGATACGCAGTATTTT. This encodes CAWSVRDTDTQYF.

This clonotype occurred a few times. The V and J genes are TRBV6-1 and TRBJ2-5; D uncertain. There are 12 residues in the CDR3. Germline CDR1 MNHNS, CDR2 SASEGT. V was clipped by 2 bases and J by 7 bases, with 8 bases between them. The DNA of the CDR3 is TGTGCCAGCAGTGAAAGAGGCTGGACCCAGTACTTC. Translating it yields CASSERGWTQYF.

The rearrangement links TRBV20-1 to TRBJ2-3; 14 nucleotides line up with TRBD2. The ends lost 1 base at V and 0 bases at J; junction bases unmatched: 3. The V gene's germline CDR1 is DFQATT and CDR2 SNEGSKA (reference sequence). The CDR3 loop spans 17 amino acids. This CDR3 reads CSARAGLAGGSTDTQYF. DNA for the CDR3: TGCAGTGCTAGAGCAGGACTAGCGGGGGGTAGCACAGATACGCAGTATTTT.

Of note for this clonotype: This could be a read error, since a much larger clone is one nucleotide away. The gene calls are TRBV29-1 and TRBJ1-5, with a weak D call TRBD1 (6 bases). Germline lookup yields CDR1 SQVTM and CDR2 ANQGSEA. V was cut by 4 bases and J by 4 bases, with 14 bases left in between. There are 14 residues in the CDR3. DNA of the CDR3: TGCAGCGTTGGTATAGGGGGTATTAATCAGCCCCAGCATTTT. This encodes CSVGIGGINQPQHF.

Many counts were recorded for this clonotype. This chain links TRBV12-3 or TRBV12-4 with TRBJ2-1, with D maybe TRBD2 (5 bases). The CDR3 covers 16 residues. V was shortened by 6 bases and J by 0 bases, with 15 bases between the two germline ends. This CDR3 is CASSPERSRSYNEQFF. The CDR3 nucleotides read TGTGCCAGCAGCCCTGAGCGGTCCCGCTCCTACAATGAGCAGTTCTTC.

This clonotype was picked up a small number of times. V is TRBV6-2 or TRBV6-3 and J is TRBJ2-1; TRBD1 is a possible D gene (5 bases). The CDR3 consists of 15 residues. CDR1 is MNHEY and CDR2 is SVGEGT in the germline V gene. The germline V and J ends were trimmed by 6 bases and 0 bases, with 12 bases remaining between them. CDR3 DNA: TGTGCCAGCAGGGCCGGACAAAGCTCCTACAATGAGCAGTTCTTC. Encoded protein: CASRAGQSSYNEQFF.

This chain joins TRBV28 and TRBJ2-2, with 8 bases identical to TRBD2. The ends lost 6 bases at V and 2 bases at J; junction bases unmatched: 2. CDR1 is MDHEN and CDR2 is SYDVKM in the germline V gene. The CDR3 is made up of 14 amino acids. The CDR3 sequence is CASRAGGNTGELFF. The CDR3 region has the DNA TGTGCCAGCAGGGCGGGGGGAAACACCGGGGAGCTGTTTTTT.

This chain connects TRBV5-5 to TRBJ1-2; 8 bases match TRBD1. Germline V gene data show CDR1 as SGHKS and CDR2 as YYEKEE (reference sequence). The CDR3 length is 15 residues. The V and J ends lost 2 bases and 2 bases, in that order; junction bases with no gene match: 5. Written as DNA, the CDR3 is TGTGCCAGCAGCTTCTGGGACAGGATGAACTATGGCTACACCTTC. Protein: CASSFWDRMNYGYTF.

The chain joins TRBV11-2 to TRBJ2-3; D gene uncertain. V lost 1 base and J lost 7, with 6 bases in between. CDR1 and CDR2 (germline): SGHAT, FQNNGV. There are 12 residues in the CDR3. The CDR3 nucleotides are TGTGCCAGCAGCTTAGGAAGAAATACGCAGTATTTT. The encoded protein is CASSLGRNTQYF.

This clonotype was observed a few times. The chain carries TRBV4-2 and TRBJ2-7; possibly TRBD1 for D (5 bases). The CDR3 has 15 residues. In germline, CDR1 is LGHNA, CDR2 YNFKEQ. V lost 3 bases and J 2 bases, leaving 14 bases between the germline ends. The CDR3: CASSHSGSWAYEQYF. In nucleotides, the CDR3 is TGTGCCAGCAGCCACTCAGGGTCCTGGGCCTACGAGCAGTACTTC.

The chain combines TRBV9 with TRBJ2-7; D is ambiguous. V was shortened by 0 bases and J by 3 bases, with 13 bases between the two germline ends. This CDR3 is built from 15 residues. Per the germline V gene, CDR1 is SGDLS and CDR2 is YYNGEE. Here the CDR3 reads CASSVVPRFGYEQYF. Here the CDR3 DNA reads TGTGCCAGCAGCGTAGTCCCGAGGTTCGGCTACGAGCAGTACTTC.